This T cell receptor (beta chain) was captured by sequencing in a study of T cell changes during pregnancy in multiple sclerosis. Profiled with immunoSEQ multiplex PCR; TCRdb holds only in-frame clones, not every one. The table includes approximately 90,000 clones, 91% detected once. The specimen was peripheral blood, collected after pregnancy. The receptor was derived from a female donor in good health, enrolled as a control in a pregnancy study.

The CDR3 is CASSSGQSSYNEQFF. CDR3 bases: TGCGCCAGCAGCAGCGGACAGTCCTCCTACAATGAGCAGTTCTTC. The V gene is TRBV5-1, the J gene TRBJ2-1, with D tentatively TRBD1 (6 bases). The germline V gene encodes CDR1 SGHRS and CDR2 YFSETQ. The V end was cut by 4 bases, the J end by 0 bases, with 11 bases between. The CDR3 has 15 residues.